This T cell receptor (beta chain) appears in the sequencing data of a study of cytomegalovirus exposure and HLA in healthy donors. Study-level points and caveats: Some V segments could not be told apart, so they were left out, TRBV6-2 and TRBV6-3 among them. Fewer N-insertions (relative to the roughly 630-donor mean) were reportedly seen in an Asian-associated ancestry cluster in a later analysis.

As for this clone: Its antigen is undetermined.

This PCR relied on a set of 60 Vbeta primers and 13 Jbeta primers. Here immunoSEQ multiplex PCR was the method, and the copy in TCRdb shows in-frame clones only, minus some. The sample includes tens of thousands of clones, roughly 63% of them seen just once. The CDR3 runs 15 residues. V was clipped by 7 bases and J by 4 bases, with 19 bases between them. CDR1 is LNHDA, CDR2 SQIVND, per germline (reference sequence). Sequenced: PBMCs. This chain uses TRBV19 with TRBJ1-2, with a weak D call TRBD1 (5 bases). The source is a boy aged 5-17 years in good health and CMV-seropositive. The CDR3 bases are TGTGCCAGTACCTCCCGAAGGGAGGGGATCTATGGCTACACCTTC. Translated: CASTSRREGIYGYTF.